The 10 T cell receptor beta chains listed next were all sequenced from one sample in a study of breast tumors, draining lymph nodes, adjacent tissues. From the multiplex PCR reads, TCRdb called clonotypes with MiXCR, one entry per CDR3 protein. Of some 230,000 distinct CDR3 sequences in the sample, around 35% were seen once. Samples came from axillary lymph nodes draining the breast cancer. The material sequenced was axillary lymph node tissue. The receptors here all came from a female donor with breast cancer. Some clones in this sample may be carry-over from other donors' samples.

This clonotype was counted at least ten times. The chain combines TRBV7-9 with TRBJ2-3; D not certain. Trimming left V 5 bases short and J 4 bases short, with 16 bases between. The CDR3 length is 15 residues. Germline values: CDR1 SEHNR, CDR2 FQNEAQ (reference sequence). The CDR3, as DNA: TGTGCCAGCAGCAAAGGACCCACCGGGCCAGATACGCAGTATTTT. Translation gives CASSKGPTGPDTQYF.

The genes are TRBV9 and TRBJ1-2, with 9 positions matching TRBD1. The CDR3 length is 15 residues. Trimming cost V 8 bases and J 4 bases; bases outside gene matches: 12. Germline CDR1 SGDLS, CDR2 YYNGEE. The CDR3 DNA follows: TGTGCCAGTAGGACAGGGGAGGCGCCTAGCTATGGCTACACCTTC. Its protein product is CASRTGEAPSYGYTF.

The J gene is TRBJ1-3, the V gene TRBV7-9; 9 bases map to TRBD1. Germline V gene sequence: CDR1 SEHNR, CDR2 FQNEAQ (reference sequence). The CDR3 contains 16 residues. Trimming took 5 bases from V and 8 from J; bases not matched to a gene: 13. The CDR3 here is CASSLRDRAGGYTIYF. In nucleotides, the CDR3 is TGTGCCAGCAGCCTACGGGACAGGGCGGGCGGCTACACCATATATTTT.

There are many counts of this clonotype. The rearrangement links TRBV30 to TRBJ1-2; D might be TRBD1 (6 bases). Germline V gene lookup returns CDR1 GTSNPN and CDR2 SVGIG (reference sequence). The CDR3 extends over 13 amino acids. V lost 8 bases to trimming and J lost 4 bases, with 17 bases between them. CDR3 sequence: CAGGRERPYGYTF. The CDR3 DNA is TGTGCCGGGGGCAGGGAGCGCCCCTATGGCTACACCTTC.

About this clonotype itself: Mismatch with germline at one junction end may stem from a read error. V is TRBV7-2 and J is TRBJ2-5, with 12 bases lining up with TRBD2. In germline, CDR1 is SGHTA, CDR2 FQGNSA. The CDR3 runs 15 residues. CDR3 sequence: CASSASRLAGGTQHF. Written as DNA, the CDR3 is TGTGCCAGCAGCGCAAGTCGTCTAGCGGGGGGGACCCAGCACTTC.

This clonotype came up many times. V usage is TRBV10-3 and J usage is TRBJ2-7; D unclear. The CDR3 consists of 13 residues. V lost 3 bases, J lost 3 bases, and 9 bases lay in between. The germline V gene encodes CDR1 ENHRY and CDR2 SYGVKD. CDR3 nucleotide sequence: TGTGCCATCAGTGAAAGGGTGGGCTACGAGCAGTACTTC. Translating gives CAISERVGYEQYF.

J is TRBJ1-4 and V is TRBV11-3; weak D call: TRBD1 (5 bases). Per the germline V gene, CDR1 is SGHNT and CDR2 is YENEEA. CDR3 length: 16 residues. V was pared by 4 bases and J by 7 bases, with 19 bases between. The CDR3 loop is CASSSEGSGGSEKLFF. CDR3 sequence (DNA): TGTGCCAGCAGCTCGGAGGGTAGCGGGGGATCTGAAAAACTGTTTTTT.

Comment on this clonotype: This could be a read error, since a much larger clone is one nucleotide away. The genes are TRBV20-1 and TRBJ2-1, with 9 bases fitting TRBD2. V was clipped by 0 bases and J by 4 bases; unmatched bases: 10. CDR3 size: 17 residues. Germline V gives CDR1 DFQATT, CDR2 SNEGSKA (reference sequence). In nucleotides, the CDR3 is TGCAGTGCTAGAGATCGGGGTAGCGGGAGCTCATACAATGAGCAGTTCTTC. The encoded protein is CSARDRGSGSSYNEQFF.

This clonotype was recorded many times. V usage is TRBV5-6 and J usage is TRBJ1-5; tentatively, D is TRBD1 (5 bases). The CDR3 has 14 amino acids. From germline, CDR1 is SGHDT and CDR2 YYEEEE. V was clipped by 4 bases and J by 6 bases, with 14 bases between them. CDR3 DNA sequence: TGTGCCAGCAGCCAAGGGCGCGGGGGTCAGCCCCAGCATTTT. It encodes CASSQGRGGQPQHF.

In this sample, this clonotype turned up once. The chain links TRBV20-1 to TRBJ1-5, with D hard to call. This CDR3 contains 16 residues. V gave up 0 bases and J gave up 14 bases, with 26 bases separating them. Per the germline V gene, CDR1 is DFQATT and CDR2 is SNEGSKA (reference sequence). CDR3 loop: CSARDRGAGGSYNEHF. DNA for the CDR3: TGCAGTGCTAGAGATCGGGGAGCGGGAGGATCATACAATGAGCATTTT.